This T cell receptor beta chain was identified in a study of T cells after yellow fever vaccination. Study-wide results and limits: A secondary response was less intense yet reached its peak sooner, at day 5 versus 15.

TCRdb processed the 5' RACE reads anew with MiXCR; each CDR3 protein has one entry. The repertoire consists of hundreds of thousands of distinct CDR3 sequences, with more than 5.5% occurring once and the leading ten covering over 12%. Between the trimmed V and J ends, which lost 5 bases and 11 bases, there was a span of 15 bases. The CDR3 extends over 12 amino acids. Germline V gene sequence: CDR1 SGHVS, CDR2 FQNEAQ. In regard to this clonotype: The antigen is unknown. The conserved final phenylalanine or tryptophan is absent from the CDR3, which likely points to a read error.

The sequence was collected from a man aged 25 to 45 who received the YFV17D yellow fever vaccine. V and J are TRBV7-8 and TRBJ1-2; D is uncertain. Source: PBMCs, taken 5 days after the yellow fever booster vaccination. In nucleotides, the CDR3 is TGTGCCAGCAGCGCGGGTCCCATTGATTACACCTTA. It is translated as CASSAGPIDYTL.